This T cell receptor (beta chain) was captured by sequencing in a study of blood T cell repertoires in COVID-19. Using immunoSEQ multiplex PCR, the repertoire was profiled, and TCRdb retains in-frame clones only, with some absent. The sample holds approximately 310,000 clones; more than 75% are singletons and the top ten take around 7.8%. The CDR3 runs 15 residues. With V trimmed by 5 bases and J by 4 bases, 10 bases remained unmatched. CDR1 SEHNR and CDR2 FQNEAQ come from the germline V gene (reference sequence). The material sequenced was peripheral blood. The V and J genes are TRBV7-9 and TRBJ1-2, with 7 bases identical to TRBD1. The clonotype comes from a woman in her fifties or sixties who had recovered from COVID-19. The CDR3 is CASSLPGQPSYGYTF. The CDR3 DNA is TGTGCCAGCAGCCTACCGGGACAGCCAAGCTATGGCTACACCTTC.